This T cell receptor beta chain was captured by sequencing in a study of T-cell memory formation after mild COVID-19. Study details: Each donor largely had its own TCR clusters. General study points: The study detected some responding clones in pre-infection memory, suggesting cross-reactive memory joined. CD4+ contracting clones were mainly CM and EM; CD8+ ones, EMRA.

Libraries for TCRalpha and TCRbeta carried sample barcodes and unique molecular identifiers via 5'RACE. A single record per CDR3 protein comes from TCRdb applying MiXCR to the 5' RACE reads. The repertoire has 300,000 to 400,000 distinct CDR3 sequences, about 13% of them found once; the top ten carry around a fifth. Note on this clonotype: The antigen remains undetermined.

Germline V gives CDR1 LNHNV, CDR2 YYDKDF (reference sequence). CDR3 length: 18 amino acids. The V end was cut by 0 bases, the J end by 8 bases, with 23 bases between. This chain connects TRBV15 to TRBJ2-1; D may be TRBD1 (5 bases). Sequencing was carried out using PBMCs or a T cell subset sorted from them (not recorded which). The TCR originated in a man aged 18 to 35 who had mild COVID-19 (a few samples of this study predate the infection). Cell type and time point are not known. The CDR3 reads CATSREGRIAGQGDEQFF. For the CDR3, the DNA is TGTGCCACCAGCAGAGAGGGGCGGATAGCAGGGCAAGGGGATGAGCAGTTCTTC.